This record covers a single T cell receptor beta chain. Preparation of the bulk TCR libraries relied on previously described methods and listed TCR primers. TCRdb processed the PCR reads anew with MiXCR; each CDR3 protein has one entry. The sample records about half a million distinct CDR3 sequences, 25% being singletons. This specimen belongs to a study of molecular identifiers for immune sequencing clone quantification. V was clipped by 4 bases and J by 6 bases, with 15 bases between them. The V gene's germline CDR1 is SEHNR and CDR2 FQNEAQ (reference sequence). The CDR3 length is 14 residues. V gene TRBV7-9 combines with J gene TRBJ1-1; a weak D match, TRBD1 (6 bases). Sequencing was carried out using naive CD8+ T cells from blood, with Jurkat cell RNA spiked in. Specified subset: FACS-sorted CD8+CD4-CCR7+CD45RA+ naive T cells. The sequence was collected from a human donor in good health. Some libraries in this study had Jurkat cell RNA spiked in. The CDR3 protein is CASSSRGGDPEAFF. The CDR3 bases are TGTGCCAGCAGCTCCAGGGGTGGGGACCCTGAAGCTTTCTTT.